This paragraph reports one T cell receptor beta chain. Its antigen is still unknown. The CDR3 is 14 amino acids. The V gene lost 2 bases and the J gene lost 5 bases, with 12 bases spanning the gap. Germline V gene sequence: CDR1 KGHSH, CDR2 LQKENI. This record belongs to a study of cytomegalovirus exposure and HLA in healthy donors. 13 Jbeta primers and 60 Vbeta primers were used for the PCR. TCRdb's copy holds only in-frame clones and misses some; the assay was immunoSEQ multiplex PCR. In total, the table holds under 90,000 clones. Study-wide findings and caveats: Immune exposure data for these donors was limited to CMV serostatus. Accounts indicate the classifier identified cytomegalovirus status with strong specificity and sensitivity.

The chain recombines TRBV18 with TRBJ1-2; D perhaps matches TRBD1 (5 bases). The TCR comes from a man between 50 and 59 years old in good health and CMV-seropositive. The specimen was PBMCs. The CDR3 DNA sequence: TGTGCCAGCTCACCAGGAGCGGAGGGGTATGGCTACACCTTC. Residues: CASSPGAEGYGYTF.